Sequencing of this T cell receptor beta chain was carried out in a study of CD8 T cells in ankylosing spondylitis. This clonotype has ten or more counts. Germline values: CDR1 SGHRS, CDR2 YFSETQ. The CDR3 has 16 residues. Germline trimming cut 4 bases from V and 3 bases from J; bases unmatched to any gene: 9. Each CDR3 protein is one row after TCRdb ran MiXCR on the 5' RACE reads. Altogether some 240,000 distinct CDR3 sequences are present, 8% to 9.5% being singletons, with the ten largest covering approximately 6.2%. Material for sequencing was blood, either unsorted or a sorted T cell fraction (not recorded which). This TCR was sampled from a male donor with ankylosing spondylitis or in good health (not recorded which). The chain links TRBV5-1 to TRBJ2-4; 8 bases line up with TRBD2. CDR3 in amino acids: CASSRGLAVDKNIQYF. The CDR3 nucleotides are TGCGCCAGCAGCAGAGGACTAGCCGTTGACAAAAACATTCAGTACTTC. Complete variable domain (other parts from reference TRBV5-1 and TRBJ2-4): KAGVTQTPRYLIKTRGQQVTLSCSPISGHRSVSWYQQTPGQGLQFLFEYFSETQRNKGNFPGRFSGRQFSNSRSEMNVSTLELGDSALYLCASSRGLAVDKNIQYFGAGTRLSVL.